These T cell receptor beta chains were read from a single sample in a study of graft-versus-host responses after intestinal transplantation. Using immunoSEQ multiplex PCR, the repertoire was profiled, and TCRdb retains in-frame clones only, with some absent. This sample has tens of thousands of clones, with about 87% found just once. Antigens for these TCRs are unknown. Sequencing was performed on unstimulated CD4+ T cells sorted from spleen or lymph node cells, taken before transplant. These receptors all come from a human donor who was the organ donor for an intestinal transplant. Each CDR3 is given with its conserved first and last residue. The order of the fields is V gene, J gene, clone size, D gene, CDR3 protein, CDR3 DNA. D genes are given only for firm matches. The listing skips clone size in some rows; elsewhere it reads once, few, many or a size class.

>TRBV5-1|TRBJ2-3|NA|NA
CASSLIPSDPQFGTDTQYF
TGCGCCAGCAGCTTGATTCCTAGCGACCCTCAATTCGGAACAGATACGCAGTATTTT
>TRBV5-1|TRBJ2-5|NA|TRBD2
CASSLATAGAGVYETQYF
TGCGCCAGCAGCTTGGCTACTGCCGGGGCGGGGGTATATGAGACCCAGTACTTC
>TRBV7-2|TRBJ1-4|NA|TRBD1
CASSLGQGVEKLFF
TGTGCCAGCAGCTTAGGACAGGGAGTTGAAAAACTGTTTTTT
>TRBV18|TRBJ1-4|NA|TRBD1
CASSSGTETATNEKLFF
TGTGCCAGCTCATCCGGGACAGAGACCGCAACTAATGAAAAACTGTTTTTT
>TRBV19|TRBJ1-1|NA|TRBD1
CASSIGGTVNTEAFF
TGTGCCAGTAGTATAGGGGGGACAGTGAACACTGAAGCTTTCTTT
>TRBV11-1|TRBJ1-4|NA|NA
CASSLLSGAKLFF
TGTGCCAGCAGCTTACTCTCTGGGGCAAAACTGTTTTTT
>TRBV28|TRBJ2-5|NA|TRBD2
CASSFRVPGLAGGRGSDETQYF
TGTGCCAGCAGTTTCAGAGTTCCCGGACTAGCGGGGGGGCGGGGATCAGATGAGACCCAGTACTTC
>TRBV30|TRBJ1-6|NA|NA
CAWSPGVPNSPLHF
TGTGCCTGGTCCCCAGGGGTTCCAAATTCACCCCTCCACTTT
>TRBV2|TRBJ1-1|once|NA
CASSEPLSGGGRGLNTEAFF
TGTGCCAGCAGTGAACCTCTCTCCGGCGGGGGTCGGGGCTTAAACACTGAAGCTTTCTTT
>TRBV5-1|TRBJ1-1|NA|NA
CASSLLIEGTEAFF
TGCGCCAGCAGCTTGTTGATCGAGGGTACTGAAGCTTTCTTT
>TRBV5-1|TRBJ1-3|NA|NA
CASSPTGNTIYF
TGCGCCAGCAGCCCCACTGGAAACACCATATATTTT
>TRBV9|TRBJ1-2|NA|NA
CASSVVPGASGYTF
TGTGCCAGCAGCGTAGTCCCAGGGGCGAGTGGCTACACCTTC
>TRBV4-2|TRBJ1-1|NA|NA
CASSSLGGSNTEAFF
TGTGCCAGCAGTTCCCTCGGGGGTTCGAACACTGAAGCTTTCTTT
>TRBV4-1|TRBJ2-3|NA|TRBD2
CASSLTSGGDTQYF
TGCGCCAGCAGCCTGACTAGCGGGGGGGATACGCAGTATTTT
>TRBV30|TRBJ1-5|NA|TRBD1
CAWGTGSAQPQHF
TGTGCCTGGGGGACAGGGTCAGCGCAGCCCCAGCATTTT
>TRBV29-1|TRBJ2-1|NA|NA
CSVLEVAPYNEQFF
TGCAGCGTTCTCGAGGTTGCTCCCTACAATGAGCAGTTCTTC
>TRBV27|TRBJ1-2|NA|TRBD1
CASSSHRGLGYGYTF
TGTGCCAGCAGTTCCCACAGGGGCCTGGGCTATGGCTACACCTTC
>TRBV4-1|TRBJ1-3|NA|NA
CASSQTTDSSSGNTIYF
TGCGCCAGCAGCCAAACTACTGACAGTAGCTCTGGAAACACCATATATTTT
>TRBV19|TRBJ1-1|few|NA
CASMRDSEAFF
TGTGCCAGTATGAGGGACTCTGAAGCTTTCTTT
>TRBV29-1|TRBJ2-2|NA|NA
CSVGNRAGELFF
TGCAGCGTTGGGAACAGAGCCGGGGAGCTGTTTTTT
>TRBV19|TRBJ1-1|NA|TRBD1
CASSQDRRNTEAFF
TGTGCCAGTAGCCAGGACAGGAGGAACACTGAAGCTTTCTTT
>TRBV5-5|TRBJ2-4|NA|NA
CASSLEGAQGNIQYF
TGTGCCAGCAGCTTGGAAGGGGCCCAGGGGAACATTCAGTACTTC
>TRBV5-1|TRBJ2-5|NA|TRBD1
CASSRGTGDPETQYF
TGCGCCAGCAGCAGGGGGACAGGGGACCCAGAGACCCAGTACTTC
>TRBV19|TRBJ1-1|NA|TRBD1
CASSRQGPLNTEAFF
TGTGCCAGTAGTAGACAGGGGCCCCTGAACACTGAAGCTTTCTTT